The sample holds one count of the clone carrying this T cell receptor beta chain. Its antigen remains unidentified. Presence of unique molecular identifiers characterized the TCR beta cDNA libraries. TCRdb re-called the PCR reads through MiXCR, storing one row per CDR3 protein. The data contain some 890,000 distinct CDR3 sequences, approximately 53% of them singletons. The germline V gene encodes CDR1 SQVTM and CDR2 ANQGSEA. V was pared by 7 bases and J by 6 bases, with 21 bases between. The CDR3 totals 14 residues. The data derive from a study of post-analysis software for immune sequencing data. Study background: The patients showed relapsing-remitting, secondary progressive and progressive-relapsing multiple sclerosis courses. Whole-study findings and limits: Patients carried five TRBV segments more frequently than controls did, and TRBV5-6, TRBV5-1 and TRBV20-1 were among them.

This chain connects TRBV29-1 to TRBJ1-1, with D perhaps matching TRBD1 (6 bases). Sequencing was performed on blood. The receptor's source is a girl aged 10-17 years with multiple sclerosis. CDR3 amino acids: CSAGGGSRSAEAFF. The CDR3 region has the DNA TGCAGCGCCGGGGGCGGCTCCCGCTCCGCTGAAGCTTTCTTT.